The 19 T cell receptor beta chains presented below share a single source sample, sequenced in a study of blood T cell repertoires in COVID-19. Clones were sequenced by immunoSEQ multiplex PCR, and TCRdb holds only the in-frame ones, with some missing. The sample has roughly 100,000 clones; about 76% are singletons. Sequencing input: peripheral blood. The receptor set was obtained from a man at least 80 years old with acute or convalescent COVID-19.

The rearrangement links TRBV5-5 to TRBJ1-1; TRBD1 matches at 10 bases. The V and J ends lost 0 bases and 5 bases, in that order; junction bases with no gene match: 10. From germline, CDR1 is SGHKS and CDR2 YYEKEE (reference sequence). This CDR3 region has 17 residues. The CDR3: CASSLGRDRGSETEAFF. The CDR3 DNA is TGTGCCAGCAGCTTGGGCCGGGACAGGGGATCGGAAACTGAAGCTTTCTTT.

This clone was recorded once. The gene calls are TRBV25-1 and TRBJ1-4; D uncertain. V was pared by 5 bases and J by 3 bases, with 10 bases between. Germline lookup yields CDR1 MGHDK and CDR2 SYGVNS. CDR3 length: 14 amino acids. The CDR3 DNA reads as TGTGCCAGCAGTCGAGGGTTGCCTAATGAAAAACTGTTTTTT. This sequence encodes CASSRGLPNEKLFF.

V is TRBV5-1 and J is TRBJ1-5, with D unresolved. The length of the CDR3 is 13 residues. The V and J ends lost 2 bases and 2 bases respectively, with 5 bases between them. CDR1 is SGHRS and CDR2 is YFSETQ in the germline V gene. CDR3 DNA: TGCGCCAGCAGCTTACGGGGCAATCAGCCCCAGCATTTT. Translation: CASSLRGNQPQHF.

The rearrangement joins TRBV28 to TRBJ1-2, with D possibly TRBD1 on 6 matching bases. Germline V CDR1 and CDR2: MDHEN, SYDVKM. The CDR3 consists of 16 residues. V was pared by 6 bases and J by 4 bases, with 21 bases between. CDR3 nucleotides: TGTGCCAGCAGGGAAAACGTTCCCGGGACACCCTATGGCTACACCTTC. Protein sequence: CASRENVPGTPYGYTF.

Remarks on this clone: Within the sample, other DNA sequences also encode this same CDR3. The rearrangement links TRBV27 to TRBJ2-7; 7 bases map to TRBD1. Germline assignment: CDR1 MNHEY and CDR2 SMNVEV (reference sequence). V shed 3 bases and J 3 bases; nucleotides not matched to a gene: 2. The CDR3 totals 13 residues. DNA for the CDR3: TGTGCCAGCAGTTTCAGGGGGAGCTACGAGCAGTACTTC. This codes for CASSFRGSYEQYF.

This sequence joins TRBV9 and TRBJ1-1; D might be TRBD1 (5 bases). Trimming shortened V by 3 bases and J by 6 bases, and 12 bases separated the two germline ends. This CDR3 spans 13 amino acids. Germline loops: CDR1 SGDLS, CDR2 YYNGEE. Here the CDR3 DNA reads TGTGCCAGCAGCGCCCGGGGGGGGTCTGAAGCTTTCTTT. It yields the protein CASSARGGSEAFF.

The V call is TRBV5-1, the J call TRBJ2-1, with TRBD2 matching over 9 bases. V shed 4 bases and J 6 bases; nucleotides not matched to a gene: 5. The CDR3 covers 14 residues. Germline V CDR1 and CDR2: SGHRS, YFSETQ. The CDR3 here is CASSDPAGGNEQFF. CDR3 nucleotide sequence: TGCGCCAGCAGCGATCCAGCGGGAGGCAATGAGCAGTTCTTC.

The chain recombines TRBV9 with TRBJ1-2; D uncertain. This CDR3 comprises 13 residues. Germline V gene sequence: CDR1 SGDLS, CDR2 YYNGEE. Trimming took 0 bases from V and 5 from J, leaving 8 bases between them. CDR3 loop: CASSVGDTYGYTF. The CDR3 nucleotides read TGTGCCAGCAGCGTAGGAGATACGTATGGCTACACCTTC. Looking up the rest from reference TRBV9 and TRBJ1-2 gives the full variable domain: DSGVTQTPKHLITATGQRVTLRCSPRSGDLSVYWYQQSLDQGLQFLIQYYNGEERAKGNILERFSAQQFPDLHSELNLSSLELGDSALYFCASSVGDTYGYTFGSGTRLTVV.

This chain links TRBV5-1 with TRBJ1-1; D is unclear. Germline values: CDR1 SGHRS, CDR2 YFSETQ. CDR3 size: 13 residues. Between the trimmed V and J ends, which lost 5 bases and 2 bases, there was a span of 10 bases. The CDR3 nucleotides read TGCGCCAGCAGTGGCCAGGATAACACTGAAGCTTTCTTT. It specifies CASSGQDNTEAFF.

This clone was recorded only once. The rearrangement joins TRBV7-9 to TRBJ1-4, with D perhaps matching TRBD1 (5 bases). V lost 2 bases, J lost 7 bases, and 11 bases lay in between. This CDR3 region has 14 residues. Per germline, CDR1 SEHNR and CDR2 FQNEAQ (reference sequence). The CDR3 protein is CASSLRGSGEKLFF. As DNA, the CDR3 is TGTGCCAGCAGCTTACGGGGGAGCGGTGAAAAACTGTTTTTT. The complete variable domain, with remaining parts taken from reference TRBV7-9 and TRBJ1-4, reads DTGVSQNPRHKITKRGQNVTFRCDPISEHNRLYWYRQTLGQGPEFLTYFQNEAQLEKSRLLSDRFSAERPKGSFSTLEIQRTEQGDSAMYLCASSLRGSGEKLFFGSGTQLSVL.

The chain employs TRBV6-1 and TRBJ2-1; TRBD2 might be the D (6 bases). The CDR3 has 16 amino acids. The V gene's germline CDR1 is MNHNS and CDR2 SASEGT. V lost 1 base to trimming and J lost 2 bases, with 12 bases between them. The CDR3 DNA sequence: TGTGCCAGCAGTGAAGAACGGGAGAGGCCCTACAATGAGCAGTTCTTC. The encoded protein is CASSEERERPYNEQFF.

The V and J genes are TRBV27 and TRBJ2-1; 10 bases agree with TRBD1. From germline, CDR1 is MNHEY and CDR2 SMNVEV (reference sequence). The junction had 8 bases not matched to a gene; V was cut back by 5 bases and J by 4 bases. The CDR3 is made up of 16 amino acids. CDR3 in amino acids: CASSLSGTGEYNEQFF. The CDR3 region has the DNA TGTGCCAGCAGTCTTTCCGGGACAGGGGAATACAATGAGCAGTTCTTC.

This rearrangement joins TRBV19 to TRBJ2-5, with 8 positions matching TRBD2. Trimming took 5 bases from V and 5 from J; bases not matched to a gene: 7. The CDR3 runs 14 residues. Germline values: CDR1 LNHDA, CDR2 SQIVND (reference sequence). In DNA form, the CDR3 reads TGTGCCAGTAGTCCGAGGACTAGCCGCGAGACCCAGTACTTC. Encoded protein: CASSPRTSRETQYF.

The gene calls are TRBV7-9 and TRBJ1-6, with 12 positions matching TRBD1. V lost 8 bases to trimming and J lost 10 bases; unmatched junction nucleotides: 12. CDR3 length: 16 residues. Germline V CDR1 and CDR2: SEHNR, FQNEAQ (reference sequence). The CDR3 DNA reads TGTGCCAGCGAAGGGGGACAGGGGGCGCGTGGCTCACCCCTCCACTTT. As protein: CASEGGQGARGSPLHF.

The chain recombines TRBV5-1 with TRBJ2-3, with 7 bases aligning to TRBD1. This CDR3 contains 14 residues. With 0 bases clipped from V and 6 bases from J, the junction kept 4 bases outside the gene matches. The germline gives CDR1 SGHRS, CDR2 YFSETQ. CDR3 region: CASSLGGQADTQYF. For the CDR3, the DNA is TGCGCCAGCAGCTTGGGAGGACAGGCGGATACGCAGTATTTT.

The chain joins TRBV7-2 to TRBJ2-5, with 10 bases that match TRBD1. V was clipped by 6 bases and J by 2 bases; unmatched bases: 6. This CDR3 comprises 15 residues. Germline CDR1 reads SGHTA; CDR2 reads FQGNSA. CDR3 nucleotides: TGTGCCAGCAGGCGGGACAGGGGCCTTCAAGAGACCCAGTACTTC. Amino acid sequence: CASRRDRGLQETQYF.

The chain has TRBV7-3 and TRBJ2-2; possibly TRBD1 for D (6 bases). The CDR3 totals 17 residues. The V gene lost 4 bases and the J gene lost 0 bases, with 15 bases spanning the gap. Germline loops: CDR1 SGHTA, CDR2 FQGTGA. CDR3: CASSSRHRATNTGELFF. The CDR3 DNA reads as TGTGCCAGCAGCTCTCGCCACAGGGCCACGAACACCGGGGAGCTGTTTTTT.

The chain is built from TRBV6-2 or TRBV6-3 and TRBJ1-1; TRBD1 might be the D (5 bases). The CDR3 spans 14 residues. Germline V gene lookup returns CDR1 MNHEY and CDR2 SVGEGT. V lost 5 bases and J 10 bases, leaving 20 bases between the germline ends. The CDR3 spells CASSIQGGIAVAFF. For the CDR3, the DNA is TGTGCCAGCAGTATTCAGGGTGGTATAGCTGTAGCTTTCTTT.

The chain combines TRBV6-6 with TRBJ1-5, with 10 bases identical to TRBD1. The germline gives CDR1 MNHNY, CDR2 SVGAGI (reference sequence). This CDR3 has 15 residues. The V and J ends lost 6 bases and 9 bases, in that order; junction bases with no gene match: 11. Here the CDR3 reads CASRLKGQGKPPQHF. The CDR3 bases are TGTGCCAGCAGGCTAAAGGGACAGGGGAAACCGCCCCAGCATTTT.